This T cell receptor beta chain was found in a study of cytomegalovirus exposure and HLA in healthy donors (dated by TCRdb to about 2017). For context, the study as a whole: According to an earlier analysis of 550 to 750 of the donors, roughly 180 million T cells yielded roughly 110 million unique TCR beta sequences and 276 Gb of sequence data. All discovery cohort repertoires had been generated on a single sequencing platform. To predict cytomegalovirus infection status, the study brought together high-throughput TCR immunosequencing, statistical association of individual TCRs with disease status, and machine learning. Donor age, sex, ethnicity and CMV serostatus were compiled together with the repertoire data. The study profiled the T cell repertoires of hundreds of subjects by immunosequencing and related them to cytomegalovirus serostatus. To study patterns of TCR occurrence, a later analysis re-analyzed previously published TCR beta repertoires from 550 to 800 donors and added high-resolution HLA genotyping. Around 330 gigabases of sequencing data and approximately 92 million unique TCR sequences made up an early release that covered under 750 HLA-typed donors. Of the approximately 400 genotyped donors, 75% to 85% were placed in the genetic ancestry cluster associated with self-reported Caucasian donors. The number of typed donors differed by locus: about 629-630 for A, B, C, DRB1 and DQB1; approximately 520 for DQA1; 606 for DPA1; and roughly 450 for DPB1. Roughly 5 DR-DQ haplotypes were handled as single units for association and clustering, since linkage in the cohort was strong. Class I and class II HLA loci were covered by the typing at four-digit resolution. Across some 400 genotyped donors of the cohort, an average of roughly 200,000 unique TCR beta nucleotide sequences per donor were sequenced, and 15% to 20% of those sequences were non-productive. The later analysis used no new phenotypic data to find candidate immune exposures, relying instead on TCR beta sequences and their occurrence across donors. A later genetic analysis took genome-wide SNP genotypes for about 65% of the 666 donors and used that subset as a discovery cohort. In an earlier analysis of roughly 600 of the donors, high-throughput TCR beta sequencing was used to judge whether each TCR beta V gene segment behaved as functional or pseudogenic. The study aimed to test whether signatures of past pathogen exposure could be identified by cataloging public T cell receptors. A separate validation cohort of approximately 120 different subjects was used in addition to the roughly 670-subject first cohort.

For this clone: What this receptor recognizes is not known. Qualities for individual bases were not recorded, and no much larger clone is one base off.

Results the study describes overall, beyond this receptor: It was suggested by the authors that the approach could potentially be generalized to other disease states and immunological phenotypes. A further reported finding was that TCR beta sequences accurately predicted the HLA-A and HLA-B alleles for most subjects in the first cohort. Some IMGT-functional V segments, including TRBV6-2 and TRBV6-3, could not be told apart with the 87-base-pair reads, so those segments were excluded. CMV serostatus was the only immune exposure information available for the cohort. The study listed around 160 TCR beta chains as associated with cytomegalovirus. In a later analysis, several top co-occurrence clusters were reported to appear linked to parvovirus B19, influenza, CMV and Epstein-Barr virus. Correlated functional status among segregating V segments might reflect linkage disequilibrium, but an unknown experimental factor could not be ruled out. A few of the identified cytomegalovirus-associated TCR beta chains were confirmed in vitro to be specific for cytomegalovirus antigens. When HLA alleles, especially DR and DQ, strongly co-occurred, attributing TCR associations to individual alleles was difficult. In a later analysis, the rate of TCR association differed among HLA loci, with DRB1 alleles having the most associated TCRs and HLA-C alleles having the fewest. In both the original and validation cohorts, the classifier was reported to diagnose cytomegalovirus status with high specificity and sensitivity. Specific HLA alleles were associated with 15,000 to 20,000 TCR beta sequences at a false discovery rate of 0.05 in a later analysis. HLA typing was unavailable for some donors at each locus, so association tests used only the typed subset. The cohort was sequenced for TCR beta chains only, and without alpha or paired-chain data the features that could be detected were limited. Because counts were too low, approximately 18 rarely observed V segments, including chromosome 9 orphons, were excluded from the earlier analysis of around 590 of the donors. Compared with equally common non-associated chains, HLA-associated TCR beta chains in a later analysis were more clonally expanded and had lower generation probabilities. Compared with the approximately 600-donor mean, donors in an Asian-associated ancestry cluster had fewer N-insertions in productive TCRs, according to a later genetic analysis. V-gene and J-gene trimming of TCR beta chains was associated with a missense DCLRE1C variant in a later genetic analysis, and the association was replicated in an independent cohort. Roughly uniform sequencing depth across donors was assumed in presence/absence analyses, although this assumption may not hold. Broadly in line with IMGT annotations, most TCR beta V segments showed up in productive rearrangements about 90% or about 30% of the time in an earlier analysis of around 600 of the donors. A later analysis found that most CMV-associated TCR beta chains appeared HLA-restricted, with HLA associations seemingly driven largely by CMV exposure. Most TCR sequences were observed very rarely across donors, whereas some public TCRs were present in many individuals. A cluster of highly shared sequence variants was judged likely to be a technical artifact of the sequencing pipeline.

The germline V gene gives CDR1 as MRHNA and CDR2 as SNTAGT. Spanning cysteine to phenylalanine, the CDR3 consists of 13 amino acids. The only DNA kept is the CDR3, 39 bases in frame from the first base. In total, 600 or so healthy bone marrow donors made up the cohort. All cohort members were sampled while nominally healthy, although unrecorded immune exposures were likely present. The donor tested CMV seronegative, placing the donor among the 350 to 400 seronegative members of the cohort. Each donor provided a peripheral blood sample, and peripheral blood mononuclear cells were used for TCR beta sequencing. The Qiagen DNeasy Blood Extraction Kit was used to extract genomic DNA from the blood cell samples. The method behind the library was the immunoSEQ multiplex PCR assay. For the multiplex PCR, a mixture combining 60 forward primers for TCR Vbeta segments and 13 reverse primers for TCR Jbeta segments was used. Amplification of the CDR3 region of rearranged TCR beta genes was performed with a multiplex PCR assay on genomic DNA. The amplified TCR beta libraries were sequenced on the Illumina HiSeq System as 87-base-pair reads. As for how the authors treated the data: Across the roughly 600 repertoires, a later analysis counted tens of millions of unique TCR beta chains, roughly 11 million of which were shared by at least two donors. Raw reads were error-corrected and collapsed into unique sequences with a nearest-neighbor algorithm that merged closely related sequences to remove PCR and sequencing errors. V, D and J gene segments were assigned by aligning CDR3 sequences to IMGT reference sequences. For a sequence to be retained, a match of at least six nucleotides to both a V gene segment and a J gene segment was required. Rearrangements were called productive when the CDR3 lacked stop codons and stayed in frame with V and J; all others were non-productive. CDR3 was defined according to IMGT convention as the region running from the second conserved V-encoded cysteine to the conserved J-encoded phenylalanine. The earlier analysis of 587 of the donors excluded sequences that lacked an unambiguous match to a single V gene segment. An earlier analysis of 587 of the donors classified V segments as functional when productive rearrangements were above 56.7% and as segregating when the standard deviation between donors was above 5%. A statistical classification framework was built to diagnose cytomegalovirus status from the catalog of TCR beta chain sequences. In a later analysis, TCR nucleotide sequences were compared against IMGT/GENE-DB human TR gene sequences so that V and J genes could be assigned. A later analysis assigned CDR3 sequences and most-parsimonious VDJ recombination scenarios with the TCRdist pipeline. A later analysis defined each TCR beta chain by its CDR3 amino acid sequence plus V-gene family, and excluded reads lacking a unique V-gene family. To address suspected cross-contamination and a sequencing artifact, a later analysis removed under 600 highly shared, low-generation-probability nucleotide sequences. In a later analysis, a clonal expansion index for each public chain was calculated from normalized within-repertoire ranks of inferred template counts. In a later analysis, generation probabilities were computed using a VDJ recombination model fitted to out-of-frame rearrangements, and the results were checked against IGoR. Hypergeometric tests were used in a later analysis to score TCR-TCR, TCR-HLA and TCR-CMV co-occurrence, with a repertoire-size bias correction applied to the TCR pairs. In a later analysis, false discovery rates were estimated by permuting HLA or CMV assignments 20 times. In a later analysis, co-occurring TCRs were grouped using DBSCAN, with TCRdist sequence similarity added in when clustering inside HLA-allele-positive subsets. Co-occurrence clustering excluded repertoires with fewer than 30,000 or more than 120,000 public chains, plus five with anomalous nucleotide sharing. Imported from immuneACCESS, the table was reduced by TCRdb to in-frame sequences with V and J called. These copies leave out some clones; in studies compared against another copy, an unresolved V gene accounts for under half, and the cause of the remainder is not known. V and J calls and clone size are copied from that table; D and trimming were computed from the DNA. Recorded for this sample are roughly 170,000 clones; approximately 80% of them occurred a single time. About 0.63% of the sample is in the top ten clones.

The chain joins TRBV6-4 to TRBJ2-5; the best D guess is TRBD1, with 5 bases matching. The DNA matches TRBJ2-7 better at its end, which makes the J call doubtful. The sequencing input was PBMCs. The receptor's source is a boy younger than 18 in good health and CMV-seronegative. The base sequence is TGTGCCAGCAGTGAAAACACAGGCTACGAGCAGTACTTC. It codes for CASSENTGYEQYF.